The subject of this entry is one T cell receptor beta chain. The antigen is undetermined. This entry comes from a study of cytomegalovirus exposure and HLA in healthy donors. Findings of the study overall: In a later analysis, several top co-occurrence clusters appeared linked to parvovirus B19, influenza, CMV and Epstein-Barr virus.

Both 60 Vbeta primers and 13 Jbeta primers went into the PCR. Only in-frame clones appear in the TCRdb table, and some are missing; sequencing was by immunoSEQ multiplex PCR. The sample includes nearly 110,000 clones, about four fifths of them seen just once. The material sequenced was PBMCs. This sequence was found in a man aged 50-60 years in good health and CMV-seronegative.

CDR3 DNA sequence: TGTGCCAGCAGTATCGGGTCCACAGATACGCAGTATTTT. Its translation is CASSIGSTDTQYF. The V call is TRBV28, the J call TRBJ2-3; no clear D gene. Germline loops: CDR1 MDHEN, CDR2 SYDVKM. Trimming took 5 bases from V and 2 from J, leaving 8 bases between them. The CDR3 totals 13 residues.